This TCR beta chain was identified during a study of cytomegalovirus exposure and HLA in healthy donors. Study-wide results and caveats: According to reports, the classifier identified cytomegalovirus status with high specificity and sensitivity. Within an earlier analysis, most TCR beta V segments proved productive either about 90% or about 30% of the time.

V gave up 3 bases and J gave up 4 bases, with 12 bases separating them. Per germline, CDR1 MDHEN and CDR2 SYDVKM. The CDR3 contains 14 residues. PCR was performed using 60 Vbeta and 13 Jbeta primers. TCRdb's table, derived via immunoSEQ multiplex PCR, lists solely in-frame clones and lacks some. The sample holds 170,000 or so clones, roughly 90% seen once. Of note for this clone: The antigen remains undetermined.

The sample taken for sequencing was PBMCs. The V call is TRBV28, the J call TRBJ1-2, with D perhaps TRBD1 (5 bases). This sequence originates from a woman aged 18-30 years in good health and CMV-seronegative. CDR3: CASSFGAGGYGYTF. The CDR3 nucleotides read TGTGCCAGCAGTTTTGGAGCCGGGGGCTATGGCTACACCTTC.